Listed below are T cell receptor beta chains from one sample, sequenced in a study of blood T cell repertoires in COVID-19. The repertoire was sequenced with immunoSEQ multiplex PCR; TCRdb's copy has only in-frame clones and lacks some. The table lists a few hundred thousand clones, around 88% of them singletons. Input material: peripheral blood. Receptor source: a woman in her twenties or thirties with COVID-19, enrolled during active disease. Both conserved end residues are part of each CDR3. Each record gives: D gene, V gene, J gene, clone size, CDR3 protein, CDR3 DNA. The D gene is left open where the match is weak. Only part of the rows carry a size: once, few, many, or a class if the clone is expanded.

d_call: NA; v_call: TRBV5-1; j_call: TRBJ2-3; clone_size: NA; cdr3_aa: CASSTRQRDTQYF; cdr3_nt: TGCGCCAGCAGTACCCGACAGAGAGATACGCAGTATTTT
d_call: NA; v_call: TRBV4-1; j_call: TRBJ1-6; clone_size: NA; cdr3_aa: CASSQDSISYNSPLHF; cdr3_nt: TGCGCCAGCAGCCAAGATAGTATCTCCTATAATTCACCCCTCCACTTT
d_call: NA; v_call: TRBV27; j_call: TRBJ2-1; clone_size: NA; cdr3_aa: CASSHPPQGEQFF; cdr3_nt: TGTGCCAGCAGTCATCCCCCTCAGGGCGAGCAGTTCTTC
d_call: NA; v_call: TRBV30; j_call: TRBJ1-4; clone_size: NA; cdr3_aa: CASGGGEKLFF; cdr3_nt: TGTGCCTCAGGCGGAGGTGAAAAACTGTTTTTT
d_call: NA; v_call: TRBV29-1; j_call: TRBJ1-2; clone_size: NA; cdr3_aa: CSVGSGISGYTF; cdr3_nt: TGCAGCGTTGGTTCAGGGATCAGTGGCTACACCTTC
d_call: TRBD1; v_call: TRBV5-1; j_call: TRBJ1-6; clone_size: once; cdr3_aa: CASSLMGQGDNSPLHF; cdr3_nt: TGCGCCAGCAGCCTTATGGGACAGGGGGATAATTCACCCCTCCACTTT
d_call: TRBD1; v_call: TRBV6-4; j_call: TRBJ1-1; clone_size: NA; cdr3_aa: CASRGTEGVGFF; cdr3_nt: TGTGCCAGCAGAGGGACAGAGGGAGTGGGTTTCTTT
d_call: TRBD1; v_call: TRBV28; j_call: TRBJ1-2; clone_size: once; cdr3_aa: CASSQGQGFYGYTF; cdr3_nt: TGTGCCAGCAGCCAAGGACAGGGATTCTATGGCTACACCTTC
d_call: NA; v_call: TRBV6-5; j_call: TRBJ2-3; clone_size: NA; cdr3_aa: CASSYSSATDTQYF; cdr3_nt: TGTGCCAGCAGTTACAGCTCCGCCACAGATACGCAGTATTTT
d_call: TRBD1; v_call: TRBV10-2; j_call: TRBJ1-1; clone_size: NA; cdr3_aa: CASSTGDTEAFF; cdr3_nt: TGCGCCAGCAGCACAGGGGACACTGAAGCTTTCTTT